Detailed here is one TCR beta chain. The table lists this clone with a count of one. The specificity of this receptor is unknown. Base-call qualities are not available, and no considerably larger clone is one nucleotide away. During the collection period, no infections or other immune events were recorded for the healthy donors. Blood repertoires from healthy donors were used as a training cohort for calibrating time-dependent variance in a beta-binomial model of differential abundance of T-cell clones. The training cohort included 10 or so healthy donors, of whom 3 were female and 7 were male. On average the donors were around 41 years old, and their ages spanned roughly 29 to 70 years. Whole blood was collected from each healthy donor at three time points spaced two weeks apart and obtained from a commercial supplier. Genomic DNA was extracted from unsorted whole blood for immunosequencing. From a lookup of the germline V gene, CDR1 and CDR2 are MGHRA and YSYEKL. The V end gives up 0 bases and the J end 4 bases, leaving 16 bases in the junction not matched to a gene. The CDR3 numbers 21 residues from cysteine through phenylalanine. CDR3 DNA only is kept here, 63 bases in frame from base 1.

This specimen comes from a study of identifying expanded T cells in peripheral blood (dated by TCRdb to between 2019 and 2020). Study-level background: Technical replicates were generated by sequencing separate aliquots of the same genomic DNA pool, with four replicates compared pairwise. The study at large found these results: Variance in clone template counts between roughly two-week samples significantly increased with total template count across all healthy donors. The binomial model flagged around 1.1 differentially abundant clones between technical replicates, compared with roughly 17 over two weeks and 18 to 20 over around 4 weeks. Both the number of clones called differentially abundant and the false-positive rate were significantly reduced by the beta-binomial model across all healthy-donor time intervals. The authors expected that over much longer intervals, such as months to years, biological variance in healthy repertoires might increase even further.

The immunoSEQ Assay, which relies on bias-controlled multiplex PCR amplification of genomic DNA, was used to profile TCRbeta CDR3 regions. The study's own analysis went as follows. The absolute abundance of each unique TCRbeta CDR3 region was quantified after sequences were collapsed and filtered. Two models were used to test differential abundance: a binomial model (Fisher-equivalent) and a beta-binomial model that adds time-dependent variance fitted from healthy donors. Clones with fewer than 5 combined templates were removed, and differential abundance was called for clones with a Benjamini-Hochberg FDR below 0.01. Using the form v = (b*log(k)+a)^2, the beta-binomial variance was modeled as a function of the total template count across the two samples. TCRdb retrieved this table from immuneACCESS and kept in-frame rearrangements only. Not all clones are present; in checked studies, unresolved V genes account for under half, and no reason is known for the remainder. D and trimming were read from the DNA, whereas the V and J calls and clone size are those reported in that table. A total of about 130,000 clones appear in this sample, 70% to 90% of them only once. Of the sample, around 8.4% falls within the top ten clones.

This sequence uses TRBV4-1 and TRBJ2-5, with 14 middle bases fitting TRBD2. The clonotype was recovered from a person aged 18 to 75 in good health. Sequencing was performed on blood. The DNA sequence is TGCGCCAGCAGCCAAGACCGTAATCCGGGACTAGCGGGAGTAAGGGGAGAGACCCAGTACTTC. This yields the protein CASSQDRNPGLAGVRGETQYF.